The 6 T cell receptor beta chains reported below all come from one sample, sequenced in a study of tumor and adjacent non-tumor tissue in lung cancer. This sample's RNA came from whole unsorted tissue. The library came from three nested PCR rounds adapted from ARM-PCR protocols. Each CDR3 protein gets one entry after TCRdb re-called the multiplex PCR reads with MiXCR. In the table there are 100,000 to 120,000 distinct CDR3 sequences, approximately 80% of which are singletons. Sequences were obtained from lung tumor tissue. Every receptor here comes from an older man with non-small cell lung cancer.

Points on this clonotype: Sequence at one end of the junction differs from germline and may be a read error. The chain is built from TRBV5-1 and TRBJ2-1; 8 bases align to TRBD2. CDR3 length: 15 residues. Germline V gene data show CDR1 as SGHRS and CDR2 as YFSETQ. The CDR3 reads CASSLGRTSNNKQFF. For the CDR3, the DNA is TGCGCCAGCAGCTTGGGTCGGACTAGCAACAATAAGCAGTTCTTC.

This clonotype has just one count. Relative to the germline gene, one junction end is altered; a read error may explain this. The genes are TRBV6-2 or TRBV6-3 and TRBJ2-7; maybe TRBD1 (6 bases). This CDR3 contains 17 residues. The V gene's germline CDR1 is MNHEY and CDR2 SVGEGT. The CDR3 bases are TGTGCAAGCAGTTACGGTACCAGGGGATATTCCTCCTACGAGCGGTACTTC. Residues: CASSYGTRGYSSYERYF.

With respect to this clonotype: At one boundary the junction diverges from the germline segment, which might be a read error. The J gene is TRBJ1-3, the V gene TRBV4-2; maybe TRBD1 (5 bases). This CDR3 is 18 amino acids long. Germline lookup yields CDR1 LGHNA and CDR2 YNFKEQ. In DNA, the CDR3 is TGTGCCAACAGCCTGTCGGTTGGGGGGTCGAGCTCTGGAAACGCCATATATTTT. This encodes CANSLSVGGSSSGNAIYF.

V and J are TRBV5-6 and TRBJ1-1, with 8 bases aligning to TRBD1. Germline CDR1 SGHDT, CDR2 YYEEEE. V lost 8 bases and J lost 4; bases outside the gene matches: 7. The CDR3 runs to 13 residues. CDR3: CASKQGGCTEAFF. In DNA, the CDR3 is TGTGCCAGTAAACAGGGGGGTTGCACTGAAGCTTTCTTT.

This clonotype was recorded once. A read error may produce the germline difference seen at one junction end. V usage is TRBV6-2 or TRBV6-3 and J usage is TRBJ2-7, with unresolved D. The CDR3 is made up of 15 amino acids. Per the germline V gene, CDR1 is MNHEY and CDR2 is SVGEGT. This CDR3 reads CASSRRQASSFEQYF. The CDR3 DNA sequence: TGTGCCAGCAGCCGCCGCCAAGCGAGCTCCTTCGAGCAATACTTC.

As for this clonotype: Germline and junction disagree at one end, which may indicate a read error. V and J are TRBV4-2 and TRBJ2-7, with no clear D. This CDR3 spans 12 amino acids. The germline CDR1 and CDR2 sequences are LGHNA and YNFKEQ. This chain's CDR3 is CASSQDYHEQYF. The DNA of the CDR3 is TGTGCCAGCAGCCAAGATTATCATGAGCAGTATTTC.